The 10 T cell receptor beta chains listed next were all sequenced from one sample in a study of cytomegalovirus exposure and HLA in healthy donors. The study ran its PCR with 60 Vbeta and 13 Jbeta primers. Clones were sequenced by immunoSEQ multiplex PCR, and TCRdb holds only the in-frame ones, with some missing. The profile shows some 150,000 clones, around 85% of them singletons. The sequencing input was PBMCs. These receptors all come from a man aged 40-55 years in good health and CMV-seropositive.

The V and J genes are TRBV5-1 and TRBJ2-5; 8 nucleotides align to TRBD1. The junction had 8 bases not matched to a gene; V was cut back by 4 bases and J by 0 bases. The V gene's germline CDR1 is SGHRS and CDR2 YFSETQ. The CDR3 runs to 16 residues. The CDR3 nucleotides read TGCGCCAGCAGCCCCGGGGCAGGGGGCTACCAAGAGACCCAGTACTTC. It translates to CASSPGAGGYQETQYF.

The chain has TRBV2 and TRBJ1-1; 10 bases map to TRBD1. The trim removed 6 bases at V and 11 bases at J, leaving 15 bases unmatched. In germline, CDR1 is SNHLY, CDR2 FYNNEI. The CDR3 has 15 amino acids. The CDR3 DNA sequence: TGTGCCAGCAGGGCGGGGAGGGGACAGGGGCTATGGGCTTTCTTT. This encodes CASRAGRGQGLWAFF. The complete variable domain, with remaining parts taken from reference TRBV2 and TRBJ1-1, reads EPEVTQTPSHQVTQMGQEVILRCVPISNHLYFYWYRQILGQKVEFLVSFYNNEISEKSEIFDDQFSVERPDGSNFTLKIRSTKLEDSAMYFCASRAGRGQGLWAFFGQGTRLTVV.

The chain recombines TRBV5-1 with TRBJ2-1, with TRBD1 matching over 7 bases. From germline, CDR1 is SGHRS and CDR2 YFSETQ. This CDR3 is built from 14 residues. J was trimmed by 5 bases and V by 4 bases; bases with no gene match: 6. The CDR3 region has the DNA TGCGCCAGCAGCCCCATGGGGACAGACAATGAGCAGTTCTTC. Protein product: CASSPMGTDNEQFF.

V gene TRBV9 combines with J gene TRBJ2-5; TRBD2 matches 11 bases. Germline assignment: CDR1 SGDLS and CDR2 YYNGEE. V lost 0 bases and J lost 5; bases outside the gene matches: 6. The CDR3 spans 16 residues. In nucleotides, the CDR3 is TGTGCCAGCAGCGTAGAATCACTAGCGGGAGCGGAGACCCAGTACTTC. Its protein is CASSVESLAGAETQYF.

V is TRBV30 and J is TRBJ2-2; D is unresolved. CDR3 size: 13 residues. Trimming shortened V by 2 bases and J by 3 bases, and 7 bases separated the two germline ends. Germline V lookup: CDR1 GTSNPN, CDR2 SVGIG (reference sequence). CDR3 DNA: TGTGCCTGGAGTATCGGTCACACCGGGGAGCTGTTTTTT. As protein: CAWSIGHTGELFF.

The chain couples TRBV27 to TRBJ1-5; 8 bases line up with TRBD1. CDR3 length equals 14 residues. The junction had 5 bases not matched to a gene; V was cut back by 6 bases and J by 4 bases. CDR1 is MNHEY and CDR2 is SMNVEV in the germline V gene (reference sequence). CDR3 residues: CASRAGGMNQPQHF. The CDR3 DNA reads TGTGCCAGCAGGGCAGGGGGCATGAATCAGCCCCAGCATTTT.

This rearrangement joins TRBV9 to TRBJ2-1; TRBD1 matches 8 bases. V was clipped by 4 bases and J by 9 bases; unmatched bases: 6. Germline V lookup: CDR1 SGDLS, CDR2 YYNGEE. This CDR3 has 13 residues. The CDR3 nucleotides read TGTGCCAGCAGCTCCTACAGGGGGGTTGAGCAGTTCTTC. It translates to CASSSYRGVEQFF.

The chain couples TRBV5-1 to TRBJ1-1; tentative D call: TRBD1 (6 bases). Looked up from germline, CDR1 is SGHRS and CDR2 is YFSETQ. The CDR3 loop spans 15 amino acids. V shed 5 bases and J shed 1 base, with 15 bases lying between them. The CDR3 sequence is CASRKAGTPNTEAFF. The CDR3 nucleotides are TGCGCCAGCAGAAAAGCCGGGACACCGAACACTGAAGCTTTCTTT.

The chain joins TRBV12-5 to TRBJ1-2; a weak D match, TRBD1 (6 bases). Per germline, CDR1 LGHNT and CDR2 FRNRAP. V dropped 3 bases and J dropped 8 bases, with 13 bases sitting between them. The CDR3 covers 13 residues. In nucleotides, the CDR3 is TGTGCTAGTGGTTTAGGCCACAGGGTCGGCTACACCTTC. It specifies CASGLGHRVGYTF.

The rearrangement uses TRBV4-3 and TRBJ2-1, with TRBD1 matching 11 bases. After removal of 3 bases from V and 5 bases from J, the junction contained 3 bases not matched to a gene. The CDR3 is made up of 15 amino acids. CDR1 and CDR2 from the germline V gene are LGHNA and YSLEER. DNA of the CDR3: TGCGCCAGCAGCCAGGACAGGGGGCCACACAATGAGCAGTTCTTC. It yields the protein CASSQDRGPHNEQFF.